This TCR beta chain originates from a study of CD8+ T cells in alopecia areata. Overall study context: Each day, treated patients took oral tofacitinib twice, at 5 to 10 mg per dose. Points from the study as a whole: Higher clonality than in normal scalp was seen in lesional scalp, especially alopecia totalis/universalis.

Once RNA had been extracted, it was reverse transcribed into cDNA to act as the sequencing template. Libraries were prepared by immunoSEQ multiplex PCR; TCRdb keeps only in-frame clonotypes and omits some of them. The sample lists about 180,000 clones; roughly 60% were seen once. This clone was observed a single time. Antigen unknown. This CDR3 is 14 amino acids long. Germline CDR1 and CDR2: SGDLS and YYNGEE. Trimming took off 0 bases at V and 1 base at J, with 8 bases between the two ends. The material sequenced was CD4+ T cells sorted from blood, taken at week 0. The chain combines TRBV9 with TRBJ2-7, with no clear D. The receptor comes from a human donor with alopecia areata. CDR3 region: CASSVGSGSYEQYF. The DNA for the CDR3 is TGTGCCAGCAGCGTAGGTTCCGGATCCTACGAGCAGTACTTC. Full variable domain (outside the CDR3, taken from reference TRBV9 and TRBJ2-7): DSGVTQTPKHLITATGQRVTLRCSPRSGDLSVYWYQQSLDQGLQFLIQYYNGEERAKGNILERFSAQQFPDLHSELNLSSLELGDSALYFCASSVGSGSYEQYFGPGTRLTVT.